A selection of T cell receptor beta chains follows, all from one sample in a study of blood T cell repertoires in COVID-19. Libraries were prepared by immunoSEQ multiplex PCR; TCRdb keeps only in-frame clonotypes and omits some of them. The profile shows roughly 250,000 clones, around 83% of them singletons. Sequencing was done on a sample of peripheral blood. Receptor source: a woman older than 75 with acute or convalescent COVID-19. Each CDR3 is given with its conserved first and last residue. D genes are given only for firm matches. Clone size, where shown, is once, few, many, or a class for clones that have expanded.

v_gene: TRBV7-9; d_gene: NA; abundance: NA; j_gene: TRBJ2-2; CDR3nt: TGTGCCAGCAGCTTCGATGGCCCCGGGGAGCTGTTTTTT; CDR3aa: CASSFDGPGELFF
v_gene: TRBV16; d_gene: NA; abundance: NA; j_gene: TRBJ2-5; CDR3nt: TGTGCCAGCAGCCGGTTGGACAGCCAAGAGACCCAGTACTTC; CDR3aa: CASSRLDSQETQYF
v_gene: TRBV5-1; d_gene: NA; abundance: once; j_gene: TRBJ1-1; CDR3nt: TGCGCCAGCAGCTTGGCGGTGAGTTCTGAAGCTTTCTTT; CDR3aa: CASSLAVSSEAFF
v_gene: TRBV2; d_gene: NA; abundance: NA; j_gene: TRBJ2-2; CDR3nt: TGTGCCAGCAGCTCCTCCGGGATCAACACCGGGGAGCTGTTTTTT; CDR3aa: CASSSSGINTGELFF
v_gene: TRBV7-4; d_gene: TRBD2; abundance: NA; j_gene: TRBJ2-3; CDR3nt: TGTGCCAGCAGCTTCGGGGGGGACTGCACAGATACGCAGTATTTT; CDR3aa: CASSFGGDCTDTQYF
v_gene: TRBV6-6; d_gene: NA; abundance: NA; j_gene: TRBJ1-6; CDR3nt: TGTGCCAGCAGTCTCTTTAGTGGACAGACTTCTTATAATTCACCCCTCCACTTT; CDR3aa: CASSLFSGQTSYNSPLHF
v_gene: TRBV11-2; d_gene: TRBD1; abundance: NA; j_gene: TRBJ1-3; CDR3nt: TGTGCCAGCAGCCTCACAGGGGAGTCTGGAAACACCATATATTTT; CDR3aa: CASSLTGESGNTIYF
v_gene: TRBV9; d_gene: NA; abundance: NA; j_gene: TRBJ1-3; CDR3nt: TGTGCCAGCAGCGTGGAATACGGGGGGGATCCTGGAAACACCATATATTTT; CDR3aa: CASSVEYGGDPGNTIYF
v_gene: TRBV2; d_gene: TRBD2; abundance: NA; j_gene: TRBJ2-7; CDR3nt: TGTGCCAGTCAGCTAGCGGGGGGAACCTACGAGCAGTACTTC; CDR3aa: CASQLAGGTYEQYF
v_gene: TRBV9; d_gene: TRBD1; abundance: once; j_gene: TRBJ1-6; CDR3nt: TGTGCCAGCAGCGTAGCTACAGGGGGGAATTCACCCCTCCACTTT; CDR3aa: CASSVATGGNSPLHF
v_gene: TRBV5-1; d_gene: TRBD1; abundance: few; j_gene: TRBJ2-7; CDR3nt: TGCGCCAGCAGCTTGGGACAGGGACCCTACGAGCAGTACTTC; CDR3aa: CASSLGQGPYEQYF
v_gene: TRBV28; d_gene: NA; abundance: NA; j_gene: TRBJ1-4; CDR3nt: TGTGCCAGCAACTCCGGACAATGGGGTGAAAAACTGTTTTTT; CDR3aa: CASNSGQWGEKLFF
v_gene: TRBV19; d_gene: TRBD1; abundance: once; j_gene: TRBJ2-1; CDR3nt: TGTGCCAGTAGATCCGGGACAGGGAATTACAATGAGCAGTTCTTC; CDR3aa: CASRSGTGNYNEQFF
v_gene: TRBV2; d_gene: TRBD1; abundance: NA; j_gene: TRBJ1-6; CDR3nt: TGTGCCAGCAGTACCCGAGACAGGGGTAATTCACCCCTCCACTTT; CDR3aa: CASSTRDRGNSPLHF
v_gene: TRBV7-9; d_gene: TRBD1; abundance: NA; j_gene: TRBJ1-5; CDR3nt: TGTGCCAGCAGTCTAGACAGGGTTAATCAGCCCCAGCATTTT; CDR3aa: CASSLDRVNQPQHF
v_gene: TRBV4-1; d_gene: TRBD1; abundance: NA; j_gene: TRBJ2-5; CDR3nt: TGCGCCAGCAGCTTCCGGGACAGGGCTGAGACCCAGTACTTC; CDR3aa: CASSFRDRAETQYF
v_gene: TRBV18; d_gene: TRBD2; abundance: NA; j_gene: TRBJ2-7; CDR3nt: TGTGCCAGCTCACCACTTACTAGCGGGGTGGTGAGCTACGAGCAGTACTTC; CDR3aa: CASSPLTSGVVSYEQYF
v_gene: TRBV30; d_gene: NA; abundance: NA; j_gene: TRBJ1-2; CDR3nt: TGTGCCTGGAGTGTGGTCGGGGGTAACTATGGCTACACCTTC; CDR3aa: CAWSVVGGNYGYTF
v_gene: TRBV10-3; d_gene: TRBD1; abundance: NA; j_gene: TRBJ1-2; CDR3nt: TGTGCCATCAGTGATTCATCAGCAGGGGGACGTTACGGCTACACCTTC; CDR3aa: CAISDSSAGGRYGYTF
v_gene: TRBV2; d_gene: TRBD2; abundance: few; j_gene: TRBJ2-1; CDR3nt: TGTGCCAGCAGGGAAATAGCGGGGGGGTCGGGTGAGCAGTTCTTC; CDR3aa: CASREIAGGSGEQFF
v_gene: TRBV18; d_gene: NA; abundance: NA; j_gene: TRBJ2-7; CDR3nt: TGTGCCAGCTCACCGGGGGCCTCCTTGGAGCAGTACTTC; CDR3aa: CASSPGASLEQYF
v_gene: TRBV6-6; d_gene: NA; abundance: many; j_gene: TRBJ2-7; CDR3nt: TGTGCCAGCAGTTCCCCCGACAGCCTCTCCGAGCAGTACTTC; CDR3aa: CASSSPDSLSEQYF
v_gene: TRBV9; d_gene: TRBD2; abundance: NA; j_gene: TRBJ2-3; CDR3nt: TGTGCCAGCACGTCCGGGGGGGGCCGCACAGATACGCAGTATTTT; CDR3aa: CASTSGGGRTDTQYF
v_gene: TRBV18; d_gene: NA; abundance: NA; j_gene: TRBJ2-5; CDR3nt: TGTGCCAGCTCATCACAAGAGACCCAGTACTTC; CDR3aa: CASSSQETQYF
v_gene: TRBV6-5; d_gene: NA; abundance: NA; j_gene: TRBJ2-7; CDR3nt: TGTGCCAGCAGTTACTCCGCGGGTTCAAGGACCTACGAGCAGTACTTC; CDR3aa: CASSYSAGSRTYEQYF
v_gene: TRBV2; d_gene: TRBD1; abundance: NA; j_gene: TRBJ1-2; CDR3nt: TGTGCCAGCAGCCGTGACAGGGGTGACTATGGCTACACCTTC; CDR3aa: CASSRDRGDYGYTF
v_gene: TRBV5-1; d_gene: TRBD1; abundance: once; j_gene: TRBJ1-3; CDR3nt: TGCGCCAGCAGCTTGTCGACGACAGGGGTGGATGGAAACACCATATATTTT; CDR3aa: CASSLSTTGVDGNTIYF
v_gene: TRBV28; d_gene: TRBD2; abundance: NA; j_gene: TRBJ2-3; CDR3nt: TGTGCCAGCAGTTTCTCGGGACTAGCGAGCCTAGATACGCAGTATTTT; CDR3aa: CASSFSGLASLDTQYF
v_gene: TRBV30; d_gene: NA; abundance: NA; j_gene: TRBJ1-3; CDR3nt: TGTGCCTGGAGCAGGGGACACTCTGGAAACACCATATATTTT; CDR3aa: CAWSRGHSGNTIYF
v_gene: TRBV10-3; d_gene: NA; abundance: once; j_gene: TRBJ2-1; CDR3nt: TGTGCCATCAGTAGGGGACTCTACAATGAGCAGTTCTTC; CDR3aa: CAISRGLYNEQFF
v_gene: TRBV28; d_gene: TRBD1; abundance: NA; j_gene: TRBJ2-3; CDR3nt: TGTGCCAGCAGCACGGGACAGACCACAGATACGCAGTATTTT; CDR3aa: CASSTGQTTDTQYF
v_gene: TRBV19; d_gene: TRBD1; abundance: NA; j_gene: TRBJ1-2; CDR3nt: TGTGCCACCTCGCCGGGACAGGGGTTAATCAATGGCTACACCTTC; CDR3aa: CATSPGQGLINGYTF
v_gene: TRBV3-1/TRBV3-2; d_gene: NA; abundance: NA; j_gene: TRBJ2-7; CDR3nt: TGTGCCAGCAGTCCCAGGGGCGCCTACGAGCAGTACTTC; CDR3aa: CASSPRGAYEQYF
v_gene: TRBV5-1; d_gene: NA; abundance: once; j_gene: TRBJ2-3; CDR3nt: TGCGCCAGCAGCTTGGAGGTGGGGGGGCCTCTTACGCAGTATTTT; CDR3aa: CASSLEVGGPLTQYF
v_gene: TRBV28; d_gene: TRBD1; abundance: NA; j_gene: TRBJ2-3; CDR3nt: TGTGCCAGCAGAGGGGGGACAGGAGGCACAGATACGCAGTATTTT; CDR3aa: CASRGGTGGTDTQYF
v_gene: TRBV27; d_gene: TRBD1; abundance: NA; j_gene: TRBJ2-7; CDR3nt: TGTGCCAGCAGCCGGGGACAGGGGGACGAGCAGTACTTC; CDR3aa: CASSRGQGDEQYF
v_gene: TRBV28; d_gene: TRBD1; abundance: NA; j_gene: TRBJ1-1; CDR3nt: TGTGCCAGCAGTGGGGACCGGGACAGGGGGCACGAAGCTTTCTTT; CDR3aa: CASSGDRDRGHEAFF
v_gene: TRBV6-1; d_gene: NA; abundance: NA; j_gene: TRBJ2-3; CDR3nt: TGTGCCAGCAGTGAGGGACCGCGGGGACCGGGCACAGATACGCAGTATTTT; CDR3aa: CASSEGPRGPGTDTQYF
v_gene: TRBV3-1/TRBV3-2; d_gene: TRBD2; abundance: NA; j_gene: TRBJ2-1; CDR3nt: TGTGCCAGCAGCCAGGTGCCGGGTAGCGGGCCTTACAATGAGCAGTTCTTC; CDR3aa: CASSQVPGSGPYNEQFF
v_gene: TRBV9; d_gene: NA; abundance: NA; j_gene: TRBJ1-4; CDR3nt: TGTGCCAGCAGCCAGGGGCCTAATGAAAAACTGTTTTTT; CDR3aa: CASSQGPNEKLFF